This T cell receptor (beta chain) appears in the sequencing data of a study of response to subunit inactivated influenza vaccine. Whole-study findings and limits: Researchers suggested that each seasonal influenza vaccination recruits few new T cells.

This CDR3 is built from 16 residues. Germline V gene lookup returns CDR1 KGHSH and CDR2 LQKENI. V was shortened by 3 bases and J by 4 bases, with 16 bases between the two germline ends. TCRdb analysed the RT-PCR reads with MiXCR anew, one entry per CDR3 protein. The sample includes about 160,000 distinct CDR3 sequences, roughly 11% of them seen just once. A few counts support this clonotype. Its antigen remains unknown. V usage is TRBV18 and J usage is TRBJ2-1, with TRBD2 as a possible D gene (6 bases). This specimen was non-naive T cells sorted from PBMCs, taken about 40 days after vaccination. This clonotype was obtained from a man aged 50 or older who received an inactivated influenza vaccine. This CDR3 is CASSPNAGSGYNEQFF. As DNA, the CDR3 is TGTGCCAGCTCACCCAACGCCGGGAGCGGGTACAATGAGCAGTTCTTC.